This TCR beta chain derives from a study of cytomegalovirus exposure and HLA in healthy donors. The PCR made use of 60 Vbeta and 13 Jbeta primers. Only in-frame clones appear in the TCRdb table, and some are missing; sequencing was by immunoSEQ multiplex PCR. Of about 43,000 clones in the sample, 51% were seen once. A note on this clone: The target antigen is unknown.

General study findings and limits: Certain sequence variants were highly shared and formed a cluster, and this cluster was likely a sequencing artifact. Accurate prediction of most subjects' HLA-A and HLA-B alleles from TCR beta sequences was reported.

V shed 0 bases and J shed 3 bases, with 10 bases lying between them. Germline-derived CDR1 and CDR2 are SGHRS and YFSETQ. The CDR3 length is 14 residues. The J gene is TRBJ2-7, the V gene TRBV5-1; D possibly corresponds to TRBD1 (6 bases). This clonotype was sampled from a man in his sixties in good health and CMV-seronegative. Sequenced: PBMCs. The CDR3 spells CASSLATGYYEQYF. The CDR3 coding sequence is TGCGCCAGCAGCTTGGCGACAGGATACTACGAGCAGTACTTC.